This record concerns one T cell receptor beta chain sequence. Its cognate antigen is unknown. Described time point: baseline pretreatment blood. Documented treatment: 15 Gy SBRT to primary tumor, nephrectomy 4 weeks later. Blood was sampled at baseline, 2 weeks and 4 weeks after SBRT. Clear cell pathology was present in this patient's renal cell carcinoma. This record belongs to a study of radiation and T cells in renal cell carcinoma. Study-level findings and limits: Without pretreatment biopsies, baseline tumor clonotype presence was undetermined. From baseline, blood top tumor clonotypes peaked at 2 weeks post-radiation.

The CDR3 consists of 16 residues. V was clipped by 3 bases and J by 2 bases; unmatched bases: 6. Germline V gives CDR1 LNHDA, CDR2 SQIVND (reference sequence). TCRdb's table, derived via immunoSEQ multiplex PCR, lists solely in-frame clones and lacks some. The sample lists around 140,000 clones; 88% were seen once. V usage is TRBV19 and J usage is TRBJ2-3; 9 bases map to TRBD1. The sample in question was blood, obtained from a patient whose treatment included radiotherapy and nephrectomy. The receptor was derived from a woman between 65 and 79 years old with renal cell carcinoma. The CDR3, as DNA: TGTGCCAGTAGTATTAGGACAGGGGTCGTCACAGATACGCAGTATTTT. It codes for CASSIRTGVVTDTQYF. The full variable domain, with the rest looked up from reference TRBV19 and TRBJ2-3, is DGGITQSPKYLFRKEGQNVTLSCEQNLNHDAMYWYRQDPGQGLRLIYYSQIVNDFQKGDIAEGYSVSREKKESFPLTVTSAQKNPTAFYLCASSIRTGVVTDTQYFGPGTRLTVL.